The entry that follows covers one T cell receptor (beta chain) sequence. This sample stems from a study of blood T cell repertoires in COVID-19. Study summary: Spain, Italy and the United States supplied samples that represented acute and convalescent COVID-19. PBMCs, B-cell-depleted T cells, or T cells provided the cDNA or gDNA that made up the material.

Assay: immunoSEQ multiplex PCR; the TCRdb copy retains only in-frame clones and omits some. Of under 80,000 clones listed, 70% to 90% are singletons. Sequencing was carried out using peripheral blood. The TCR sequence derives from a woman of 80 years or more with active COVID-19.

The CDR3 DNA reads TGTGCCAGCAGCGTTCGCGGGACTACCTTTGACGAGACCCAGTACTTC. Translation gives CASSVRGTTFDETQYF. The chain combines TRBV9 with TRBJ2-5, with 7 bases aligning to TRBD2. Germline CDR1 SGDLS, CDR2 YYNGEE. The CDR3 is made up of 16 amino acids. With V trimmed by 2 bases and J by 5 bases, 12 bases remained unmatched.